Listed below are T cell receptor beta chains from one sample, sequenced in a study of beta chain features in type 1 diabetes. The assay was immunoSEQ multiplex PCR, and TCRdb's table has in-frame clones only and misses some. Counted here are 680,000 or so clones, about 14% occurring once; the ten biggest clones make up roughly 0.098%. Source material: naive CD4+ T cells from blood. The receptors were gathered from a man in his late teens or twenties in good health. Each CDR3 is given with its conserved first and last residue. D genes are given only for firm matches. The size entry is marked missing in some rows and otherwise reads once, few, many or a size class.

TGTGCCAGCAGCTTACGTGGGATAAACACTGAAGCTTTCTTT CASSLRGINTEAFF - TRBV7-2 few TRBJ1-1
TGTGCCAGCAGCGTAAATTCGGGCGTTAGCTCCTACGAGCAGTACTTC CASSVNSGVSSYEQYF - TRBV9 few TRBJ2-7
TGTGCCAGCAGTGTTCCGGGACAGGGGAACACTGAAGCTTTCTTT CASSVPGQGNTEAFF TRBD1 TRBV28 - TRBJ1-1
TGTGCCAGCAGTTACTCAGGACTAGCGGTCACAGATACGCAGTATTTT CASSYSGLAVTDTQYF TRBD2 TRBV6-5 - TRBJ2-3
TGCGCCAGCAGCTTGGAAGGGACTAGCGGGAATTCGTACCAAGAGACCCAGTACTTC CASSLEGTSGNSYQETQYF TRBD2 TRBV5-1 few TRBJ2-5
TGTGCCAGCAGCCCCGACAGGGGAAGATCTGAAGCTTTCTTT CASSPDRGRSEAFF TRBD1 TRBV5-4 - TRBJ1-1
TGTGCCAGCAGCATGGGGTGGGCCAAAAACATTCAGTACTTC CASSMGWAKNIQYF - TRBV9 few TRBJ2-4
TGTGCCAGCCAGCGGAGACCAGGACTAGCGGGAGAAAGCCGACACAATGAGCAGTTCTTC CASQRRPGLAGESRHNEQFF TRBD2 TRBV2 - TRBJ2-1
TGTGCCAGCAGTTCGGGGACGCTAGACTCCTACGAGCAGTACTTC CASSSGTLDSYEQYF - TRBV28 few TRBJ2-7
TGTGCCAGCAGCGTAGCGAGGAACACTGAAGCTTTCTTT CASSVARNTEAFF - TRBV9 - TRBJ1-1
TGTGCTAGCAGCTTAGGAGGGAATTCACCCCTCCACTTT CASSLGGNSPLHF - TRBV7-7 few TRBJ1-6
TGTGCCAGCAGCGGACAGGCTTTGGGAACCGGGGAGCTGTTTTTT CASSGQALGTGELFF TRBD1 TRBV7-2 - TRBJ2-2
TGTGCCAGCAGCTTAGAGGGACCTACCGGGGAGCTGTTTTTT CASSLEGPTGELFF - TRBV7-9 - TRBJ2-2
TGTGCCAGCAGTTTCCGTCAGTTGGGGAAAAGGTACGAGCAGTACTTC CASSFRQLGKRYEQYF - TRBV28 few TRBJ2-7
TGCGCCAGCAGCCAAGCGAACCGACGGGATCAAGAGACCCAGTACTTC CASSQANRRDQETQYF - TRBV4-1 - TRBJ2-5
TGTGCCAGCTCACCATTTAATCTTATCGGACAGGGTGGTAATGAGCAGTTCTTC CASSPFNLIGQGGNEQFF TRBD1 TRBV18 - TRBJ2-1